Listed below are T cell receptor beta chains from one sample, sequenced in a study of blood T cell repertoires in COVID-19. Only in-frame clones appear in the TCRdb table, and some are missing; sequencing was by immunoSEQ multiplex PCR. The sample includes 150,000 to 200,000 clones, 60% to 85% of them seen just once. The sequenced material came from peripheral blood. These receptors were collected from a man in his 60s with acute or convalescent COVID-19. CDR3s include the opening cysteine and the closing phenylalanine or tryptophan. A D gene is named only where the DNA matches it firmly. Size is stated for part of the rows, as once, few or many counts, or as a class when the clone is expanded.

clone size,V gene,J gene,D gene,CDR3 protein,CDR3 DNA
few,TRBV5-5,TRBJ2-5,-,CASSLAVGGGGETQYF,TGTGCCAGCAGCTTGGCCGTTGGAGGGGGCGGTGAGACCCAGTACTTC
many,TRBV3-1/TRBV3-2,TRBJ1-1,-,CASSQVVFGTVTMNTEAFF,TGTGCCAGCAGCCAAGTTGTTTTCGGCACAGTTACAATGAACACTGAAGCTTTCTTT
-,TRBV7-8,TRBJ2-2,-,CASSFQGTNTGELFF,TGTGCCAGCAGCTTTCAGGGTACGAACACCGGGGAGCTGTTTTTT
-,TRBV4-2,TRBJ1-2,-,CASSQDPANYGYTF,TGTGCCAGCAGCCAAGATCCGGCTAACTATGGCTACACCTTC
-,TRBV7-2,TRBJ2-3,-,CASSVGDKGRDTQYF,TGTGCCAGCAGCGTAGGCGATAAGGGGCGGGATACGCAGTATTTT
-,TRBV19,TRBJ1-1,-,CASTKTGGNTEAFF,TGTGCCAGTACGAAGACAGGTGGAAACACTGAAGCTTTCTTT
once,TRBV24-1,TRBJ1-5,-,CATSDPRGGPPSNQPQHF,TGTGCCACCAGTGATCCAAGGGGAGGCCCCCCGAGCAATCAGCCCCAGCATTTT
-,TRBV14,TRBJ1-4,-,CASSKEFATNEKLFF,TGTGCCAGCAGCAAAGAGTTCGCAACTAATGAAAAACTGTTTTTT
-,TRBV9,TRBJ1-2,-,CASSARGNYGYTF,TGTGCCAGCAGCGCTCGGGGGAACTATGGCTACACCTTC
-,TRBV7-2,TRBJ1-5,TRBD1,CASSEQGRQRPQHF,TGTGCCAGCAGCGAACAGGGGCGTCAGAGGCCCCAGCATTTT
-,TRBV13,TRBJ1-2,-,CASSLVSRGRVDYGYTF,TGTGCCAGCAGCTTAGTGTCAAGAGGCAGGGTAGACTATGGCTACACCTTC
-,TRBV18,TRBJ2-7,-,CASSPDRISYEQYF,TGTGCCAGCTCACCAGACAGGATCTCTTACGAGCAGTACTTC
-,TRBV11-2,TRBJ1-2,-,CASSLQWGREEGYTF,TGTGCCAGCAGCTTGCAATGGGGCAGGGAAGAAGGCTACACCTTC
-,TRBV29-1,TRBJ2-5,TRBD1,CSVKGQGVQTQYF,TGCAGCGTTAAGGGACAGGGGGTACAGACCCAGTACTTC
-,TRBV25-1,TRBJ2-7,-,CASSVQAYEQYF,TGTGCCAGCAGTGTGCAGGCCTACGAGCAGTACTTC
once,TRBV13,TRBJ2-1,TRBD1,CASSPGQGHNEQFF,TGTGCCAGCAGCCCGGGACAGGGCCACAATGAGCAGTTCTTC
once,TRBV7-9,TRBJ1-2,-,CASRGLTYGYTF,TGTGCCAGTCGGGGACTGACCTATGGCTACACCTTC
-,TRBV29-1,TRBJ2-7,-,CSVERQGAGEQYF,TGCAGCGTTGAGAGGCAGGGCGCCGGCGAGCAGTACTTC
-,TRBV5-1,TRBJ2-7,-,CASSLDRVGEQYF,TGCGCCAGCAGCTTGGACAGGGTCGGCGAGCAGTACTTC
once,TRBV21-1,TRBJ2-7,-,CASRPRPSSYEQYF,TGTGCCAGCAGGCCTAGGCCTAGCTCCTACGAGCAGTACTTC
many,TRBV3-1/TRBV3-2,TRBJ2-3,TRBD2,CASSFISGGDTDTQYF,TGTGCCAGCAGCTTTATATCGGGGGGGGACACAGATACGCAGTATTTT
-,TRBV5-6,TRBJ2-7,-,CASSQDSYEQYF,TGTGCCAGCAGCCAAGACAGCTACGAGCAGTACTTC
-,TRBV6-2/TRBV6-3,TRBJ1-2,-,CASSYSWNSGYTF,TGTGCCAGCAGTTACTCGTGGAACAGTGGCTACACCTTC
-,TRBV11-2,TRBJ1-6,-,CASSSTGGESSYNSPLHF,TGTGCCAGCAGCTCTACGGGTGGAGAGAGCTCCTATAATTCACCCCTCCACTTT
-,TRBV4-2,TRBJ1-6,TRBD1,CASSQSTLGQGNSPLHF,TGTGCCAGCAGCCAATCGACGCTAGGACAGGGGAATTCACCCCTCCACTTT
-,TRBV4-1,TRBJ1-3,-,CASSQEMATSGNTIYF,TGCGCCAGCAGCCAAGAGATGGCCACCTCTGGAAACACCATATATTTT
-,TRBV11-2,TRBJ2-5,TRBD2,CASSLRKAGAYQETQYF,TGTGCCAGCAGCTTAAGGAAAGCGGGGGCGTACCAAGAGACCCAGTACTTC
-,TRBV5-1,TRBJ2-1,TRBD2,CASSSRTSGGSYNEQFF,TGCGCCAGCAGCTCGCGGACTAGCGGGGGGTCCTACAATGAGCAGTTCTTC
-,TRBV19,TRBJ2-3,TRBD1,CASSRGQGGADTQYF,TGTGCCAGTAGTCGGGGACAGGGCGGCGCAGATACGCAGTATTTT
-,TRBV27,TRBJ2-1,-,CASSLRRTGLGNEQFF,TGTGCCAGCAGTTTGCGACGGACGGGACTCGGCAATGAGCAGTTCTTC
few,TRBV29-1,TRBJ2-7,-,CSAFSNEQYF,TGCAGCGCCTTCTCTAACGAGCAGTACTTC
-,TRBV6-5,TRBJ1-5,-,CASNDRGYSNQPQHF,TGTGCCAGCAACGACAGAGGCTATAGCAATCAGCCCCAGCATTTT
-,TRBV19,TRBJ2-7,-,CASSMELTYEQYF,TGTGCCAGTAGTATGGAGCTAACCTACGAGCAGTACTTC
-,TRBV9,TRBJ1-2,TRBD1,CASSTWDRGRGGYTF,TGTGCCAGCAGCACTTGGGACAGGGGGCGAGGCGGCTACACCTTC
-,TRBV6-5,TRBJ1-1,-,CASSMTGNTEAFF,TGTGCCAGCAGTATGACAGGTAACACTGAAGCTTTCTTT
-,TRBV11-2,TRBJ1-6,-,CASSLGDFGSSPLHF,TGTGCCAGCAGCTTAGGGGACTTTGGTTCTTCACCCCTCCACTTT
-,TRBV6-5,TRBJ1-2,TRBD1,CASSYATGAEGYTF,TGTGCCAGCAGTTACGCAACAGGGGCGGAGGGCTACACCTTC
-,TRBV7-9,TRBJ1-2,-,CASTPSGAAYGYTF,TGTGCCAGCACCCCGAGTGGGGCGGCCTATGGCTACACCTTC
-,TRBV30,TRBJ1-4,-,CAWNEGVVEKLFF,TGTGCCTGGAACGAGGGGGTCGTTGAAAAACTGTTTTTT
-,TRBV10-3,TRBJ1-6,-,CAISESILTDRALHF,TGTGCCATCAGTGAGTCGATTTTGACAGATCGGGCCCTCCACTTT